The 27 T cell receptor beta chains reported below all come from one sample, sequenced in a study of blood T cell repertoires in COVID-19. Libraries were prepared by immunoSEQ multiplex PCR; TCRdb keeps only in-frame clonotypes and omits some of them. The data contain about 310,000 clones, around 86% of them singletons. Sequencing input: PBMCs or T cells enriched from blood (not recorded which). These receptors originate from a man aged 60 to 69 who had recovered from COVID-19.

V gene TRBV27 combines with J gene TRBJ2-3; TRBD2 agrees at 16 bases. Germline V gene sequence: CDR1 MNHEY, CDR2 SMNVEV (reference sequence). The V and J ends lost 7 bases and 6 bases, in that order; junction bases with no gene match: 13. The CDR3 has 18 residues. The CDR3 coding sequence is TGTGCCAGCATCCTCATAGGGACTAGCGGGAGGGGAAAGGATACGCAGTATTTT. Protein sequence: CASILIGTSGRGKDTQYF.

The rearrangement uses TRBV28 and TRBJ1-2, with a tentative D call TRBD1 (5 bases). The V end was cut by 6 bases, the J end by 4 bases, with 15 bases between. The CDR3 loop spans 14 amino acids. Germline lookup yields CDR1 MDHEN and CDR2 SYDVKM. CDR3 bases: TGTGCCAGCAGGATGGTCGACAGTTCCTATGGCTACACCTTC. Amino acids: CASRMVDSSYGYTF.

This chain connects TRBV6-2 or TRBV6-3 to TRBJ2-1, with TRBD2 matching over 12 bases. The V gene end was trimmed by 5 bases and the J gene end by 9 bases; junction bases not matched to a gene: 2. Germline V gene data show CDR1 as MNHEY and CDR2 as SVGEGT. There are 13 residues in the CDR3. Here the CDR3 reads CASSRTSGIEQFF. The CDR3 DNA sequence: TGTGCCAGCAGTCGGACTAGCGGGATTGAGCAGTTCTTC.

The CDR3 nucleotides read TGTGCCAGCAGACACAGGGCCCGGGACACTGAAGCTTTCTTT. Protein sequence: CASRHRARDTEAFF. The rearrangement joins TRBV11-1 to TRBJ1-1; a weak D match, TRBD1 (6 bases). Germline V gene lookup returns CDR1 SGHAT and CDR2 FQDESV (reference sequence). V lost 6 bases and J 3 bases, leaving 14 bases between the germline ends. This CDR3 has 14 residues.

The chain recombines TRBV4-2 with TRBJ2-1; 7 bases agree with TRBD2. Germline V CDR1 and CDR2: LGHNA, YNFKEQ. This CDR3 is 16 amino acids long. The J segment lost 0 bases and the V segment lost 0 bases, leaving 2 bases of the junction unmatched. In DNA, the CDR3 is TGTGCCAGCAGCCAAGATGGCGGGAGCTCCTACAATGAGCAGTTCTTC. The encoded protein is CASSQDGGSSYNEQFF.

The chain links TRBV5-1 to TRBJ2-7; possible D gene TRBD1, 7 bases. Germline CDR1 reads SGHRS; CDR2 reads YFSETQ. CDR3 length: 15 amino acids. V shed 2 bases and J shed 0 bases, with 12 bases lying between them. CDR3 coding DNA: TGCGCCAGCAGCTTAGGCGGGACAGCCTCCTACGAGCAGTACTTC. Amino acid sequence: CASSLGGTASYEQYF.

This chain uses TRBV24-1 with TRBJ2-1; 10 bases line up with TRBD2. The length of the CDR3 is 16 residues. The germline V gene has CDR1 KGHDR and CDR2 SFDVKD. Trimming took 1 base from V and 9 from J; bases not matched to a gene: 8. The DNA for the CDR3 is TGTGCCACCAGTGATTTAGAAAGCGGGAGGGCCGGTGAGCAGTTCTTC. Translating gives CATSDLESGRAGEQFF.

The chain recombines TRBV28 with TRBJ1-5; possibly TRBD1 for D (5 bases). CDR1 is MDHEN, CDR2 SYDVKM, per germline. Trimming took off 3 bases at V and 5 bases at J, with 20 bases between the two ends. The CDR3 covers 17 residues. CDR3 sequence (DNA): TGTGCCAGCAGTTTGCCGACAGTTCCTCCGCGCGATCAGCCCCAGCATTTT. As protein: CASSLPTVPPRDQPQHF.

This clone came up a few times. J is TRBJ2-5 and V is TRBV5-4; 9 bases fit TRBD2. The CDR3 covers 15 residues. Germline-derived CDR1 and CDR2 are SGHNT and YYREEE (reference sequence). With 4 bases clipped from V and 1 base from J, the junction kept 5 bases outside the gene matches. The CDR3 protein is CASSPVAGAQETQYF. The DNA for the CDR3 is TGTGCCAGCAGCCCCGTAGCGGGGGCCCAAGAGACCCAGTACTTC.

This chain uses TRBV7-2 with TRBJ2-1; possible D gene TRBD1, 6 bases. The CDR3 totals 14 residues. V gave up 5 bases and J gave up 5 bases, with 13 bases separating them. Germline V CDR1 and CDR2: SGHTA, FQGNSA. CDR3 protein: CASSPPRGNNEQFF. For the CDR3, the DNA is TGTGCCAGCAGCCCCCCGAGGGGGAACAATGAGCAGTTCTTC.

V gene TRBV11-3 combines with J gene TRBJ2-1; D is possibly TRBD2 (5 bases). Germline V gene sequence: CDR1 SGHNT, CDR2 YENEEA. The V end lost 4 bases, the J end lost 6 bases, and 19 bases lay between the germline ends. The CDR3 has 16 amino acids. CDR3 sequence reads: CASSSKNPGTVNEQFF. In DNA, the CDR3 is TGTGCCAGCAGCTCAAAAAATCCGGGAACCGTCAATGAGCAGTTCTTC.

Concerning this clone: One junction end does not reproduce the germline sequence, and a read error may be involved. The genes are TRBV6-5 and TRBJ2-5, with a possible D match to TRBD2 (6 bases). The CDR3 has 14 amino acids. Germline CDR1 MNHEY, CDR2 SVGAGI. The CDR3: CASSYSGAKETQYF. DNA for the CDR3: TGTGCCAGCAGCTACTCGGGAGCTAAAGAGACCCAGTACTTC.

The chain employs TRBV28 and TRBJ2-7, with D perhaps TRBD1 (7 bases). The V end lost 6 bases, the J end lost 1 base, and 16 bases lay between the germline ends. The CDR3 contains 15 residues. Germline lookup yields CDR1 MDHEN and CDR2 SYDVKM. The CDR3 is CASRMEGAVSYEQYF. CDR3 coding DNA: TGTGCCAGCAGAATGGAGGGGGCTGTGTCCTACGAGCAGTACTTC.

J is TRBJ1-3 and V is TRBV7-9, with a possible D match to TRBD1 (6 bases). The V gene lost 4 bases and the J gene lost 2 bases, with 15 bases spanning the gap. This CDR3 has 16 amino acids. Germline V gene sequence: CDR1 SEHNR, CDR2 FQNEAQ (reference sequence). CDR3 in amino acids: CASSSNRVVAGNTIYF. CDR3 nucleotides: TGTGCCAGCAGCTCAAACAGGGTTGTGGCTGGAAACACCATATATTTT.

The J gene is TRBJ1-4, the V gene TRBV11-2, with 10 positions matching TRBD1. V trimming: 5 bases; J trimming: 4 bases; junction bases outside the gene matches: 1. Per germline, CDR1 SGHAT and CDR2 FQNNGV. The CDR3 totals 14 residues. The CDR3 reads CASSRDRGNEKLFF. CDR3 DNA sequence: TGTGCCAGCAGCCGGGACAGGGGTAATGAAAAACTGTTTTTT.

The V gene is TRBV6-5, the J gene TRBJ1-1; D gene ambiguous. V gave up 0 bases and J gave up 8 bases, with 16 bases separating them. The CDR3 spans 15 residues. The germline V gene has CDR1 MNHEY and CDR2 SVGAGI. CDR3 sequence (DNA): TGTGCCAGCAGTTACTCCCAAGTCCTAGACGGGGAAGCTTTCTTT. This gives the protein CASSYSQVLDGEAFF.

V is TRBV9 and J is TRBJ2-7; D is possibly TRBD2 (6 bases). The CDR3 consists of 16 residues. Per the germline V gene, CDR1 is SGDLS and CDR2 is YYNGEE. The germline V and J ends were trimmed by 0 bases and 0 bases, with 13 bases remaining between them. CDR3 in DNA: TGTGCCAGCAGCGTAGATATAGCGGCGATCTCCTACGAGCAGTACTTC. It translates to CASSVDIAAISYEQYF. The entire variable domain, with the rest obtained from reference TRBV9 and TRBJ2-7, is as follows: DSGVTQTPKHLITATGQRVTLRCSPRSGDLSVYWYQQSLDQGLQFLIQYYNGEERAKGNILERFSAQQFPDLHSELNLSSLELGDSALYFCASSVDIAAISYEQYFGPGTRLTVT.

The chain is built from TRBV2 and TRBJ1-1; a weak D match, TRBD1 (6 bases). Germline V gene sequence: CDR1 SNHLY, CDR2 FYNNEI. V gave up 2 bases and J gave up 1 base, with 11 bases separating them. The CDR3 has 15 amino acids. The CDR3: CASSERQEENTEAFF. As DNA, the CDR3 is TGTGCCAGCAGTGAACGACAGGAGGAGAACACTGAAGCTTTCTTT.

The chain recombines TRBV2 with TRBJ2-3, with TRBD1 identical over 9 bases. V lost 6 bases to trimming and J lost 2 bases; unmatched junction nucleotides: 3. This CDR3 has 14 residues. Germline values: CDR1 SNHLY, CDR2 FYNNEI. CDR3: CASSGQGLTDTQYF. CDR3 DNA: TGTGCCAGCAGCGGACAGGGGCTCACAGATACGCAGTATTTT.

The V call is TRBV29-1, the J call TRBJ2-7; TRBD2 might be the D (5 bases). This CDR3 region has 13 residues. Germline loops: CDR1 SQVTM, CDR2 ANQGSEA. V lost 1 base to trimming and J lost 2 bases, with 9 bases between them. CDR3 sequence (DNA): TGCAGCGTTGAAGTGGACTCTACCTACGAGCAGTACTTC. Translated, it gives CSVEVDSTYEQYF.

V gene TRBV10-3 combines with J gene TRBJ2-1; 13 nucleotides match TRBD2. V dropped 2 bases and J dropped 5; count of bases not matched to a gene: 3. The CDR3 contains 16 residues. In germline, CDR1 is ENHRY, CDR2 SYGVKD. This CDR3 reads CAISEPGLAGDNEQFF. The CDR3 coding sequence is TGTGCCATCAGTGAGCCCGGACTAGCGGGAGACAATGAGCAGTTCTTC.

The J gene is TRBJ1-1, the V gene TRBV11-2; tentative D call: TRBD1 (5 bases). Germline V gene data show CDR1 as SGHAT and CDR2 as FQNNGV. Trimming stripped 1 base from V and 11 bases from J, with 14 bases between. The CDR3 is 13 residues long. Here the CDR3 DNA reads TGTGCCAGCAGCTTAGTAACCCAGGGTGGCGCTTTCTTT. This sequence encodes CASSLVTQGGAFF.

The genes are TRBV5-1 and TRBJ2-7; no definite D call. V lost 5 bases and J 4 bases, leaving 10 bases between the germline ends. This CDR3 has 12 amino acids. Germline V gives CDR1 SGHRS, CDR2 YFSETQ. CDR3 nucleotide sequence: TGCGCCAGCAGTATTAGCAGTTACGAGCAGTACTTC. The encoded protein is CASSISSYEQYF.

The chain has TRBV15 and TRBJ2-5, with TRBD1 as a possible D gene (7 bases). The germline V gene encodes CDR1 LNHNV and CDR2 YYDKDF (reference sequence). This CDR3 region has 12 residues. Trimming shortened V by 6 bases and J by 5 bases, and 10 bases separated the two germline ends. Here the CDR3 DNA reads TGTGCCACCAGGACAGGGAGGGAGACCCAGTACTTC. Its protein is CATRTGRETQYF. The full variable domain, its missing parts supplied by reference TRBV15 and TRBJ2-5, is DAMVIQNPRYQVTQFGKPVTLSCSQTLNHNVMYWYQQKSSQAPKLLFHYYDKDFNNEADTPDNFQSRRPNTSFCFLDIRSPGLGDTAMYLCATRTGRETQYFGPGTRLLVL.

The V call is TRBV6-4, the J call TRBJ2-1, with a possible D match to TRBD2 (6 bases). The CDR3 covers 14 residues. The V end lost 0 bases, the J end lost 10 bases, and 13 bases lay between the germline ends. Germline V CDR1 and CDR2: MRHNA, SNTAGT. The CDR3 loop is CASSDSVGGGEQFF. Here the CDR3 DNA reads TGTGCCAGCAGTGACTCGGTGGGAGGCGGCGAGCAGTTCTTC.

The CDR3 sequence is CATSRDRRGEQFF. DNA for the CDR3: TGTGCCACCAGCAGAGATAGGAGGGGTGAGCAGTTCTTC. This chain joins TRBV15 and TRBJ2-1, with a tentative D call TRBD2 (6 bases). CDR1 and CDR2 (germline): LNHNV, YYDKDF (reference sequence). The CDR3 has 13 amino acids. With 0 bases removed from V and 9 bases from J, the gap between germline ends came to 9 bases.

The rearrangement uses TRBV11-2 and TRBJ1-4; D is unresolved. Trimming removed 2 bases at V and 11 bases at J, with 9 bases between. CDR1 SGHAT and CDR2 FQNNGV come from the germline V gene. This CDR3 contains 12 residues. The CDR3 protein is CASSLFSGKLFF. The DNA for the CDR3 is TGTGCCAGCAGCTTATTTTCCGGTAAACTGTTTTTT.